This T cell receptor (beta chain) was profiled in a study of blood T cells in healthy people across ages (dated by TCRdb to the mid-2010s). About the investigation overall: In model experiments, roughly one uniquely barcoded TCR beta cDNA molecule per two T cells was captured by template switching. To avoid experimental bias, donors of different ages were spread randomly across the sequencing lanes. The donors were divided into four age groups: young (average about 15 years), middle-aged (almost 40), aged (about 56) and long-lived (nearly 85). To track age-related changes in TCR beta repertoire diversity, the study relied on deep sequencing normalized with unique cDNA molecular identifiers. Using the same blood draw, the study looked at two additional independent replicas of 1 million unique cDNA reads for two donors, one aged 18 to 30 and the other aged 80 or older.

Donors were 39 systemically healthy Caucasian individuals from Russia aged 6 to 90 years. Each donor gave ten milliliters of peripheral blood, collected into EDTA-treated Vacutainer tubes. PBMCs were isolated by Ficoll-Paque density-gradient centrifugation, with at least 7 million obtained per sample. Trizol reagent was used to extract total RNA from PBMCs, with at least 6 micrograms per sample. The percentages of naive CD45RAhigh/CD27high T cells were determined by flow cytometry on a PBMC aliquot from every donor. Broad study findings and their caveats: Observed TCR beta diversity correlated strongly with the percentage of naive T cells measured by flow cytometry. The CMV infection status of donors was not known, potentially confounding age-related changes in expanded clonotypes. As age increased, observed TCR beta diversity per million T cells dropped in a roughly linear way, and a significant reduction was already evident by age 40. Total diversity estimates from one million sequenced T cells were considered lower bounds and underestimates. Conclusive comparison of naive and antigen-experienced compartments was prevented by the profiling of bulk unsorted PBMCs. The long-lived group showed more naive CD4+ T cells, fewer expanded clones and increased TCR diversity than the aged group, suggesting age selection.

The library was produced with 5' RACE. These reads were obtained on an Illumina HiSeq 2500. A second roughly 6 to 11 cycle PCR used a sample-barcoded 5' primer and a J-beta primer mix. A unique molecular identifier was introduced onto each TCR beta cDNA molecule by a template-switch 5' adaptor carrying 12 random nucleotides. Each sample yielded at least 2.5 million CDR3-containing paired-end reads. First-strand cDNA synthesis was performed from all RNA using the Mint cDNA synthesis kit, with priming by a TRBC-specific oligonucleotide. All cDNA was treated with uracil-DNA glycosylase and then went through a first 18-cycle PCR with the universal primers M1SS and BC2_uni_R. Processing in the source paper ran as follows. For normalization, 1 million high-quality reads, each with a distinct molecular identifier, were randomly selected from each sample. Instead of being binned into consensus sequences, reads that shared molecular identifiers were thrown out. CDR3 identification, clonotype clustering and error correction used MiTCR with a Q25 quality threshold and the strictest error-elimination algorithm. A nonparametric unseen species model with Euler transformation was used to estimate lower-bound total TCR beta diversity. In-frame beta chains were kept once TCRdb had trimmed the public reads at Q25 with fastp and called clones with MiXCR. Identical CDR3 proteins give one entry, which carries the most common genes and DNA. What appears here as the V and J calls and clone size reflects TCRdb's work, not the paper's. Present in this sample are around 710,000 distinct CDR3 sequences, roughly 45% of which were seen just once. Clones ranked in the top ten supply 20% to 25% of the sample.

With respect to this clonotype: This clone's antigen is unknown. One base away there is no much larger clone; base qualities are not given.

Sequencing was performed on blood. The clonotype comes from a woman in her sixties or seventies in good health.

The CDR3 loop reads CASSQTAIGNEQYF. Here is the DNA: TGCGCCAGCAGCCAGACAGCCATAGGGAATGAGCAGTACTTC. The V and J segments used are TRBV5-1 and TRBJ2-5, with a tentative D gene TRBD1 over 5 matching bases. The CDR3 numbers 14 residues from cysteine through phenylalanine. The retained sequence is limited to the CDR3, 42 bases, with the frame set at the first base. The junction carries 21 bases between V and J, which are trimmed by 4 bases and 11 bases respectively. CDR1 and CDR2 (SGHRS, YFSETQ) derive from the germline V gene.